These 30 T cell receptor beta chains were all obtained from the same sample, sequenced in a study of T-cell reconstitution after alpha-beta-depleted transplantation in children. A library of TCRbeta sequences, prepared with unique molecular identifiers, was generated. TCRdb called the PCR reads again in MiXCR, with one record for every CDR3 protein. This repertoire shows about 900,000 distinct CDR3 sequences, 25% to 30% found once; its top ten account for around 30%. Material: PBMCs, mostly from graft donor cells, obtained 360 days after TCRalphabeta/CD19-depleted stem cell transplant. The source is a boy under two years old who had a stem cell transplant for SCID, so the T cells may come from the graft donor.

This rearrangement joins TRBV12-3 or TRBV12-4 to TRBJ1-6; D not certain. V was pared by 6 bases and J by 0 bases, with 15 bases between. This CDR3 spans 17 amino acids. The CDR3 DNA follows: TGTGCCAGCAGATCGGGCCAGATGATCTCCTATAATTCACCCCTCCACTTT. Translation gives CASRSGQMISYNSPLHF.

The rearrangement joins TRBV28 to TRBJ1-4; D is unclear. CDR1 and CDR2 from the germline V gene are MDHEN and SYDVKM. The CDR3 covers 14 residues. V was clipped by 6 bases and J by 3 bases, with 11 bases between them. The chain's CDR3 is CASSQVPANEKLFF. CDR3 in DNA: TGTGCCAGCAGCCAGGTTCCCGCTAATGAAAAACTGTTTTTT.

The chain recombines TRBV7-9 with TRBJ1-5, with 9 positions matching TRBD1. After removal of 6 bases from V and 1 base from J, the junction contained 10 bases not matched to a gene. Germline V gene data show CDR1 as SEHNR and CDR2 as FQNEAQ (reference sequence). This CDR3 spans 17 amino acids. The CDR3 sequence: CASSPGQGQGSNQPQHF. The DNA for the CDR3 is TGTGCCAGCAGTCCCGGACAGGGGCAGGGAAGCAATCAGCCCCAGCATTTT.

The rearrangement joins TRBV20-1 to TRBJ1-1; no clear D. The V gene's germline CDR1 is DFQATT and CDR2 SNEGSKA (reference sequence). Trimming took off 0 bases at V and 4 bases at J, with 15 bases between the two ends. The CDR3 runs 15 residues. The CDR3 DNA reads TGCAGTGCTAGAGATGAATTGGCGGGCAGCACTGAAGCTTTCTTT. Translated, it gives CSARDELAGSTEAFF.

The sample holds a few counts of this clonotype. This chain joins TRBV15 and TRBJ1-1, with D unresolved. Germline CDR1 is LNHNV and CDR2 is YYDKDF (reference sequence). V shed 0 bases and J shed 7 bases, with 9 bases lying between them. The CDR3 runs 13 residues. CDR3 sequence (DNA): TGTGCCACCAGCAGAGATGCCCAGTATGAAGCTTTCTTT. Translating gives CATSRDAQYEAFF.

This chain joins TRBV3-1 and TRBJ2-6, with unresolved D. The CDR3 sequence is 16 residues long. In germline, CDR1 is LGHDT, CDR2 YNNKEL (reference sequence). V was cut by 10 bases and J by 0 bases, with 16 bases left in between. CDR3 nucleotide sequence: TGTGCCACCAACAGCCTTTATGTCTCTGGGGCCAACGTCCTGACTTTC. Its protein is CATNSLYVSGANVLTF.

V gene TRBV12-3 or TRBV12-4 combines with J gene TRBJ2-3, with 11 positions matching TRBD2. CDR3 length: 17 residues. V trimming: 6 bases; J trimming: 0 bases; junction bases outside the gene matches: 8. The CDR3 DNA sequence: TGTGCCAGCAGCCCGATGACTAGCGGGGAGAGCACAGATACGCAGTATTTT. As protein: CASSPMTSGESTDTQYF.

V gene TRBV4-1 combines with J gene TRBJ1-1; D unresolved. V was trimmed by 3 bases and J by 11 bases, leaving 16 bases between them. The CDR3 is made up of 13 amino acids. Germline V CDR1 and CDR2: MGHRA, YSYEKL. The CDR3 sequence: CASSQGDSTQAFF. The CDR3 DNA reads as TGCGCCAGCAGCCAGGGAGATAGTACTCAGGCTTTCTTT.

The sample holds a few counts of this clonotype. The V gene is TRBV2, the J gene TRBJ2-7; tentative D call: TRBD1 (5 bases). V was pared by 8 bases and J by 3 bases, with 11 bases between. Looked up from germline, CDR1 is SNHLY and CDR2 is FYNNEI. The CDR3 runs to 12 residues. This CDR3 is CASEGRGYEQYF. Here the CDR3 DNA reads TGTGCCAGCGAAGGAAGGGGCTACGAGCAGTACTTC.

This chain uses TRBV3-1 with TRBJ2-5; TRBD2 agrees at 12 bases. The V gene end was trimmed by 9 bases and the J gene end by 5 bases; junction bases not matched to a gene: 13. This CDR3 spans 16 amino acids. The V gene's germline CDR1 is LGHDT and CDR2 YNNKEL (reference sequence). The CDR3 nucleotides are TGTGCCAGTAGACCTGGACTAGCGGGGATTTGGGAGACCCAGTACTTC. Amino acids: CASRPGLAGIWETQYF.

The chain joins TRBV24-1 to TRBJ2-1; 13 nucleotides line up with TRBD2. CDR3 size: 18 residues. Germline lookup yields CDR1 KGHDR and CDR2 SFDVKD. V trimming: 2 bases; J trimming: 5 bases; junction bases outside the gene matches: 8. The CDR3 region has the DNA TGTGCCACCAGTGATTCGACCCGGACTAGCGGGGGCCACAATGAGCAGTTCTTC. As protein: CATSDSTRTSGGHNEQFF.

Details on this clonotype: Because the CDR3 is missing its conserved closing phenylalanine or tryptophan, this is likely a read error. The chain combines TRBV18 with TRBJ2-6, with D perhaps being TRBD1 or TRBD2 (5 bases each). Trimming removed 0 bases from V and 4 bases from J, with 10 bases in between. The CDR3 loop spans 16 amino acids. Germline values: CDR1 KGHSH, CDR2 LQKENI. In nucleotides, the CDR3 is TGTGCCAGCTCACCACCGTGGGGGACCGGGGCCAACGTCCTGACTTCC. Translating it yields CASSPPWGTGANVLTS.

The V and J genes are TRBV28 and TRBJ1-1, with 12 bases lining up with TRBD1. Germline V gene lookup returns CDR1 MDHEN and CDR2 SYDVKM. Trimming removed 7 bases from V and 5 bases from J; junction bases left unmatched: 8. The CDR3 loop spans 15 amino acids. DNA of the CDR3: TGTGCCAGCATCCCGGGACAGGGGGCGAGGACTGAAGCTTTCTTT. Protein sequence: CASIPGQGARTEAFF.

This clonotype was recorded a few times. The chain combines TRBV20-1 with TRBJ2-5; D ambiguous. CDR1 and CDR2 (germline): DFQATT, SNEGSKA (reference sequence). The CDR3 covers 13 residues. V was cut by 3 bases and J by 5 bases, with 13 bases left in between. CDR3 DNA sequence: TGCAGTGCTAGTAGCACCTCCGTGGAGACCCAGTACTTC. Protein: CSASSTSVETQYF.

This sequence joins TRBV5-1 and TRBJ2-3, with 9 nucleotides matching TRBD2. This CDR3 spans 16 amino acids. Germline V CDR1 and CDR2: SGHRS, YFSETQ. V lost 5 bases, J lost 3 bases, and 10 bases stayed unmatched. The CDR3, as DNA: TGCGCCAGCAGTAAACTAGCGGGCGGTCGGACAGATACGCAGTATTTT. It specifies CASSKLAGGRTDTQYF. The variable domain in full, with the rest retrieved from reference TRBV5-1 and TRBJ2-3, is KAGVTQTPRYLIKTRGQQVTLSCSPISGHRSVSWYQQTPGQGLQFLFEYFSETQRNKGNFPGRFSGRQFSNSRSEMNVSTLELGDSALYLCASSKLAGGRTDTQYFGPGTRLTVL.

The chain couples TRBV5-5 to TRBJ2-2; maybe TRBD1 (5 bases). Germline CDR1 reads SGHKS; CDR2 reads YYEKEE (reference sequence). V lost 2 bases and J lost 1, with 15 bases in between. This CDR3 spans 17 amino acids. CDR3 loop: CASSFAGWYWNTGELFF. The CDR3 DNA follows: TGTGCCAGCAGCTTTGCAGGGTGGTACTGGAACACCGGGGAGCTGTTTTTT.

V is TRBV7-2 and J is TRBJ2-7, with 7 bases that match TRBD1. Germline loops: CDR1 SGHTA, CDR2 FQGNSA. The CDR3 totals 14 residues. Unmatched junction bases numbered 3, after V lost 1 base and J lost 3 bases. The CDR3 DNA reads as TGTGCCAGCAGCTTAGAGGACAGGAACTACGAGCAGTACTTC. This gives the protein CASSLEDRNYEQYF.

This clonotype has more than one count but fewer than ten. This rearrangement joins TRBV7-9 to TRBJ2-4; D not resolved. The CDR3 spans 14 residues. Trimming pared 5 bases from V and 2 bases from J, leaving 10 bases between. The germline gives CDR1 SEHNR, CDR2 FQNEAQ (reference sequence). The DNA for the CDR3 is TGTGCCAGCAGCCCGGTGGTTACCAAAAACATTCAGTACTTC. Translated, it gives CASSPVVTKNIQYF. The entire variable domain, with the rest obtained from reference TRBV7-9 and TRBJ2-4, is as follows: DTGVSQNPRHKITKRGQNVTFRCDPISEHNRLYWYRQTLGQGPEFLTYFQNEAQLEKSRLLSDRFSAERPKGSFSTLEIQRTEQGDSAMYLCASSPVVTKNIQYFGAGTRLSVL.

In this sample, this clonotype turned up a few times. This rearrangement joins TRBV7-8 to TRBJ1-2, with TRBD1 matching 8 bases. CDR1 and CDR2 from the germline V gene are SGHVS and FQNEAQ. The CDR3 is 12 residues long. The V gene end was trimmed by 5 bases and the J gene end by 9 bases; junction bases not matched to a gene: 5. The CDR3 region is CASSPGQGSYTF. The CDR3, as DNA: TGTGCCAGCAGCCCCGGACAGGGTAGCTACACCTTC.

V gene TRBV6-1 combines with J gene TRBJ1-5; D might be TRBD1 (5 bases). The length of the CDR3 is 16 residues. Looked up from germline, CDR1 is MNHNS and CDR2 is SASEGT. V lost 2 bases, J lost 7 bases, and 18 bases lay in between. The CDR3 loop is CASSERGNPLEQPQHF. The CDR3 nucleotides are TGTGCCAGCAGTGAAAGGGGAAACCCTTTAGAGCAGCCCCAGCATTTT.

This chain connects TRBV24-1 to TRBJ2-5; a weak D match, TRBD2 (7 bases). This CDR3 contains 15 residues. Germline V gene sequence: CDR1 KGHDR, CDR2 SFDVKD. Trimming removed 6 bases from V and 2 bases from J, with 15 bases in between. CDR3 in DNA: TGTGCCACCAGTAGGGGGGGGCGCGATCAAGAGACCCAGTACTTC. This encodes CATSRGGRDQETQYF.

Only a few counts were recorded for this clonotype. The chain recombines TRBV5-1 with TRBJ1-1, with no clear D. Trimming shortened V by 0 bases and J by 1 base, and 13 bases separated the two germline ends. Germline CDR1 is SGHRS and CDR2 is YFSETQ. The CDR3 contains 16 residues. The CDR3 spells CASSLDGQLKNTEAFF. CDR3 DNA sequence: TGCGCCAGCAGCTTGGATGGGCAGCTCAAGAACACTGAAGCTTTCTTT.

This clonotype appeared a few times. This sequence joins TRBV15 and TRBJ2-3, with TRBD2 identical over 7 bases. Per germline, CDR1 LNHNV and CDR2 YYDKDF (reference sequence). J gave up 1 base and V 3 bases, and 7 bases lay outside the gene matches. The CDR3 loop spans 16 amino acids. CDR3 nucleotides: TGTGCCACCAGCAGTTTACTAGCGATTCGCACAGATACGCAGTATTTT. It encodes CATSSLLAIRTDTQYF.

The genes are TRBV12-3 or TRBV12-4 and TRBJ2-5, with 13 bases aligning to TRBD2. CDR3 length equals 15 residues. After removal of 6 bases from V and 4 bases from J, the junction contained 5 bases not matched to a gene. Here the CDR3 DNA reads TGTGCCAGCAGACCCGGGACTAGCGGGGTAGAGACCCAGTACTTC. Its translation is CASRPGTSGVETQYF.

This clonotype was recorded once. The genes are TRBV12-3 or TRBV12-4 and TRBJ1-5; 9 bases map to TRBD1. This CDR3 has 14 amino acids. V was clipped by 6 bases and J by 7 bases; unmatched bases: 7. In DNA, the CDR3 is TGTGCCAGCAGCGGGACAGGGCAGAGGCAGCCCCAGCATTTT. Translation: CASSGTGQRQPQHF.

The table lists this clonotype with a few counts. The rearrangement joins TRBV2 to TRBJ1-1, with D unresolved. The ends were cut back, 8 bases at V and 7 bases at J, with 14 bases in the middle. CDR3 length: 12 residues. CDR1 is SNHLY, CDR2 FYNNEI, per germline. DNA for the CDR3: TGTGCCAGCCTCCCGCAGAGCGGTGAAGCTTTCTTT. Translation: CASLPQSGEAFF.

The CDR3 DNA is TGTGCCAGCAGCAAGACTTCTGGCGCCTACAATGAGCAGTTCTTC. Amino acids: CASSKTSGAYNEQFF. This chain connects TRBV7-3 to TRBJ2-1; D gene unclear. V lost 5 bases, J lost 2 bases, and 13 bases lay in between. Germline CDR1 and CDR2: SGHTA and FQGTGA. The CDR3 is 15 amino acids. Using reference TRBV7-3 and TRBJ2-1 for the parts outside the CDR3, the full variable domain is GAGVSQTPSNKVTEKGKYVELRCDPISGHTALYWYRQSLGQGPEFLIYFQGTGAADDSGLPNDRFFAVRPEGSVSTLKIQRTERGDSAVYLCASSKTSGAYNEQFFGPGTRLTVL.

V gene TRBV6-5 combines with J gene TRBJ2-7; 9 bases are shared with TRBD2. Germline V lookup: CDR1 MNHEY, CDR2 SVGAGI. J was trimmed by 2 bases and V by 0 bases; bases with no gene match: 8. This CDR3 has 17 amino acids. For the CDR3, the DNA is TGTGCCAGCAGTTACTCTCCTCCAGCGGGGGGTACCTACGAGCAGTACTTC. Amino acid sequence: CASSYSPPAGGTYEQYF.

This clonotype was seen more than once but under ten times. DNA of the CDR3: TGTGCCAGCAGTCCCGGACGGACCCCCTACAATGAGCAGTTCTTC. As protein: CASSPGRTPYNEQFF. V gene TRBV12-3 or TRBV12-4 combines with J gene TRBJ2-1; no clear D. V was cut by 5 bases and J by 2 bases, with 13 bases left in between. CDR3 length: 15 residues.

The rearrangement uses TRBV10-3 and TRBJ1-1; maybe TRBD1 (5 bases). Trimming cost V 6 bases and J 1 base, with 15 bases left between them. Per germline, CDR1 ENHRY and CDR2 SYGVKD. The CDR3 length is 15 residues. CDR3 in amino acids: CAIRTPGRGNTEAFF. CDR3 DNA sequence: TGTGCCATCAGAACGCCGGGACGGGGGAACACTGAAGCTTTCTTT.